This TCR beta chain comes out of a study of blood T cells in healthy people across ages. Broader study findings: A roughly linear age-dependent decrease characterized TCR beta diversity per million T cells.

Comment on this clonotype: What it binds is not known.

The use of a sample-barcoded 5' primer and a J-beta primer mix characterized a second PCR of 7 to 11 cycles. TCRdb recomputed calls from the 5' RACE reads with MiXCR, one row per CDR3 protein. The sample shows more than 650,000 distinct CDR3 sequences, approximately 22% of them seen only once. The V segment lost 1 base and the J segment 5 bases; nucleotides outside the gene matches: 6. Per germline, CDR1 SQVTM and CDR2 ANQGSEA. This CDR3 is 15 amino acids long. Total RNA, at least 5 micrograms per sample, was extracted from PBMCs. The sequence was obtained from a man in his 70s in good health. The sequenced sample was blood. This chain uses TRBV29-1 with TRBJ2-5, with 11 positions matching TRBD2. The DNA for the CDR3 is TGCAGCGTTGAAGGACTAGCGGGGATTTGGGAGACCCAGTACTTC. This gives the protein CSVEGLAGIWETQYF.